A selection of T cell receptor beta chains follows, all from one sample in a study of T cells after yellow fever vaccination. TCRdb re-derived calls from the 5' RACE reads in MiXCR, one entry per CDR3 protein. Among 400,000 to 450,000 distinct CDR3 sequences listed, around a sixth were seen once. The specimen comprised PBMCs, sampled before the yellow fever booster vaccination. The receptors originated from a man between 18 and 29 years old who received the YFV17D yellow fever vaccine. CDR3s include the opening cysteine and the closing phenylalanine or tryptophan. D genes are given only for firm matches. Some rows have no size entry. The others give once, few or many, or a class for an expanded clone.

J: TRBJ2-3; D: .; size: few; V: TRBV5-1; length: 16; CDR3: CASSLATGTSTDTQYF; DNA: TGCGCCAGCAGCTTGGCCACCGGGACTAGCACAGATACGCAGTATTTT
J: TRBJ1-4; D: .; size: .; V: TRBV7-2; length: 13; CDR3: CASSSSFREKLFF; DNA: TGTGCCAGCAGCTCCTCGTTCCGGGAAAAACTGTTTTTT
J: TRBJ2-7; D: .; size: .; V: TRBV2; length: 16; CDR3: CASSKWGPGKPREQYF; DNA: TGTGCCAGCAGTAAGTGGGGTCCAGGCAAGCCTCGCGAGCAGTACTTC
J: TRBJ1-1; D: .; size: .; V: TRBV7-9; length: 14; CDR3: CASSPPRQATEAFF; DNA: TGTGCCAGCAGCCCACCGCGGCAGGCCACTGAAGCTTTCTTT
J: TRBJ1-2; D: TRBD1; size: few; V: TRBV30; length: 11; CDR3: CAWDRGYGYTF; DNA: TGTGCCTGGGACAGGGGATATGGCTACACCTTC
J: TRBJ1-3; D: TRBD1; size: .; V: TRBV7-3; length: 14; CDR3: CANNAGTARNTIYF; DNA: TGTGCCAACAACGCCGGGACAGCACGAAACACCATATATTTT
J: TRBJ2-2; D: .; size: .; V: TRBV20-1; length: 16; CDR3: CSARVGGIENTGELFF; DNA: TGCAGTGCTAGAGTGGGGGGAATCGAGAACACCGGGGAGCTGTTTTTT
J: TRBJ2-1; D: .; size: few; V: TRBV5-1; length: 16; CDR3: CASSPGLHSLYNEQFF; DNA: TGCGCCAGCAGCCCGGGACTCCACTCGTTGTACAATGAGCAGTTCTTC
J: TRBJ2-6; D: TRBD2; size: few; V: TRBV9; length: 18; CDR3: CASSVGLAGDSGANVLTF; DNA: TGTGCCAGCAGCGTAGGATTAGCGGGGGACTCTGGGGCCAACGTCCTGACTTTC
J: TRBJ1-2; D: TRBD1; size: many; V: TRBV5-5; length: 13; CDR3: CASSRQGNYGYTF; DNA: TGTGCCAGCAGCAGACAGGGAAACTATGGCTACACCTTC
J: TRBJ2-3; D: TRBD1; size: .; V: TRBV7-9; length: 12; CDR3: CASSSDRGPLYF; DNA: TGTGCCAGCAGCTCCGACAGGGGCCCCTTGTATTTT
J: TRBJ1-1; D: TRBD1; size: few; V: TRBV6-5; length: 14; CDR3: CASRARGRRTEAFF; DNA: TGTGCCAGCAGAGCCAGGGGGCGCCGGACTGAAGCTTTCTTT
J: TRBJ2-3; D: TRBD2; size: many; V: TRBV7-2; length: 14; CDR3: CASSLNSGGDTQYF; DNA: TGTGCCAGCAGCTTAAATAGCGGGGGGGATACGCAGTATTTT
J: TRBJ2-6; D: .; size: .; V: TRBV4-3; length: 18; CDR3: CASSQEALKASGANVLTF; DNA: TGCGCCAGCAGCCAAGAGGCGCTAAAGGCCTCTGGGGCCAACGTCCTGACTTTC
J: TRBJ2-2; D: .; size: .; V: TRBV7-2; length: 13; CDR3: CASSLDFSGELFF; DNA: TGTGCCAGCAGCTTAGATTTCTCCGGGGAGCTGTTTTTT
J: TRBJ2-1; D: .; size: .; V: TRBV2; length: 12; CDR3: CASSGLANEQFF; DNA: TGTGCCAGCAGTGGGCTAGCTAATGAGCAGTTCTTC
J: TRBJ2-3; D: .; size: .; V: TRBV4-1; length: 14; CDR3: CASSHVSSTDTQYF; DNA: TGCGCCAGCAGCCATGTGTCTAGCACAGATACGCAGTATTTT
J: TRBJ1-1; D: TRBD1; size: many; V: TRBV19; length: 14; CDR3: CATRQGPQPPEAFF; DNA: TGTGCCACTCGACAGGGGCCGCAACCACCTGAAGCTTTCTTT
J: TRBJ2-1; D: .; size: few; V: TRBV12-5; length: 15; CDR3: CASGLEGGLPVEQFF; DNA: TGTGCTAGTGGTTTGGAGGGGGGTTTACCTGTCGAGCAGTTCTTC
J: TRBJ1-2; D: .; size: .; V: TRBV21-1; length: 14; CDR3: CASKGRLTMNGYTF; DNA: TGTGCCAGCAAGGGACGGCTAACTATGAATGGCTACACCTTC
J: TRBJ2-7; D: .; size: many; V: TRBV7-9; length: 13; CDR3: CASSWTQSYEQYF; DNA: TGTGCCAGCAGTTGGACCCAGTCCTACGAGCAGTACTTC
J: TRBJ2-1; D: TRBD2; size: .; V: TRBV7-6; length: 16; CDR3: CASRKSGGPSYNEQFF; DNA: TGTGCCAGCAGGAAAAGCGGGGGGCCTTCCTACAATGAGCAGTTCTTC
J: TRBJ2-2; D: .; size: .; V: TRBV10-2; length: 13; CDR3: CASSFTGTGELFF; DNA: TGCGCCAGCAGTTTTACAGGCACCGGGGAGCTGTTTTTT
J: TRBJ2-3; D: TRBD1; size: .; V: TRBV15; length: 14; CDR3: CATSIGTASDTQYF; DNA: TGTGCCACCAGCATCGGGACAGCTTCAGATACGCAGTATTTT
J: TRBJ2-1; D: .; size: few; V: TRBV12-3/TRBV12-4; length: 12; CDR3: CASSPGGLEQFF; DNA: TGTGCCAGCAGTCCCGGGGGTCTTGAGCAGTTCTTC
J: TRBJ1-2; D: TRBD1; size: .; V: TRBV4-3; length: 16; CDR3: CASSPDRGSVWNGYTF; DNA: TGCGCCAGCAGCCCTGACAGGGGTAGTGTTTGGAATGGCTACACCTTC
J: TRBJ2-2; D: .; size: few; V: TRBV11-2; length: 12; CDR3: CASSGTGGELFF; DNA: TGTGCCAGCAGTGGGACCGGCGGGGAGCTGTTTTTT
J: TRBJ1-2; D: .; size: few; V: TRBV7-2; length: 14; CDR3: CASRTWDGTYGYTF; DNA: TGTGCCAGCAGGACGTGGGACGGAACTTATGGCTACACCTTC
J: TRBJ2-1; D: .; size: .; V: TRBV12-3/TRBV12-4; length: 12; CDR3: CASRNTGYEQFF; DNA: TGTGCCAGCAGAAATACGGGCTATGAGCAGTTCTTC
J: TRBJ2-7; D: TRBD1; size: few; V: TRBV6-1; length: 15; CDR3: CASSEGQAIVIEQYF; DNA: TGTGCCAGCAGTGAGGGACAGGCGATAGTTATCGAGCAGTACTTC
J: TRBJ2-1; D: TRBD1; size: .; V: TRBV24-1; length: 15; CDR3: CATSDWDRGFQEQFF; DNA: TGTGCCACCAGTGATTGGGACAGGGGGTTTCAAGAGCAGTTCTTC
J: TRBJ1-6; D: .; size: few; V: TRBV20-1; length: 12; CDR3: CSGVRLNSPLHF; DNA: TGCAGTGGAGTCAGACTAAATTCACCCCTCCACTTT
J: TRBJ2-5; D: TRBD2; size: .; V: TRBV4-2; length: 14; CDR3: CASSIAGEQETQYF; DNA: TGTGCCAGCAGCATAGCGGGAGAGCAAGAGACCCAGTACTTC
J: TRBJ1-1; D: .; size: .; V: TRBV9; length: 16; CDR3: CASSVAPSGMNTEAFF; DNA: TGTGCCAGCAGCGTAGCTCCGTCTGGAATGAACACTGAAGCTTTCTTT
J: TRBJ2-5; D: TRBD1; size: few; V: TRBV7-8; length: 16; CDR3: CASSSPGQGDQETQYF; DNA: TGTGCCAGCAGCTCACCGGGACAGGGGGACCAAGAGACCCAGTACTTC
J: TRBJ2-5; D: .; size: .; V: TRBV20-1; length: 14; CDR3: CSARVQTSVENQYF; DNA: TGCAGTGCTAGAGTTCAGACAAGTGTGGAGAACCAGTACTTC
J: TRBJ2-5; D: TRBD2; size: few; V: TRBV7-3; length: 15; CDR3: CASSLTGGRQETQYF; DNA: TGTGCCAGCAGCTTAACGGGGGGGAGGCAAGAGACCCAGTACTTC
J: TRBJ1-4; D: .; size: few; V: TRBV7-2; length: 15; CDR3: CASSLALAANEKLFF; DNA: TGTGCCAGCAGCTTAGCGCTGGCAGCTAATGAAAAACTGTTTTTT
J: TRBJ1-2; D: TRBD1; size: .; V: TRBV6-5; length: 13; CDR3: CASSYQGARGYTF; DNA: TGTGCCAGCAGTTACCAGGGGGCGCGAGGCTACACCTTC
J: TRBJ2-5; D: .; size: few; V: TRBV20-1; length: 14; CDR3: CSARRPGVEETQYF; DNA: TGCAGTGCTAGACGTCCAGGGGTAGAAGAGACCCAGTACTTC
J: TRBJ2-5; D: TRBD2; size: few; V: TRBV5-6; length: 17; CDR3: CASSVKFSGGAEGSQYF; DNA: TGTGCCAGCAGCGTTAAATTTAGCGGGGGGGCCGAAGGGTCCCAGTACTTC
J: TRBJ2-2; D: .; size: .; V: TRBV7-8; length: 13; CDR3: CASRLPGTGELFF; DNA: TGTGCCAGCAGGCTACCGGGCACCGGGGAGCTGTTTTTT
J: TRBJ2-1; D: .; size: many; V: TRBV5-1; length: 14; CDR3: CASSLATGPNEQFF; DNA: TGCGCCAGCAGCTTGGCCACTGGGCCAAATGAGCAGTTCTTC
J: TRBJ2-6; D: .; size: many; V: TRBV6-5; length: 15; CDR3: CASGPESSGANVLTF; DNA: TGTGCCAGCGGGCCGGAAAGCTCTGGGGCCAACGTCCTGACTTTC
J: TRBJ1-5; D: .; size: .; V: TRBV20-1; length: 16; CDR3: CSARGLIGGLSQPQHF; DNA: TGCAGTGCTAGAGGTCTGATCGGGGGGCTCAGTCAGCCCCAGCATTTT
J: TRBJ1-5; D: .; size: few; V: TRBV2; length: 16; CDR3: CASSEGQGPSNQPQHF; DNA: TGTGCCAGCAGTGAAGGGCAAGGTCCTAGCAATCAGCCCCAGCATTTT